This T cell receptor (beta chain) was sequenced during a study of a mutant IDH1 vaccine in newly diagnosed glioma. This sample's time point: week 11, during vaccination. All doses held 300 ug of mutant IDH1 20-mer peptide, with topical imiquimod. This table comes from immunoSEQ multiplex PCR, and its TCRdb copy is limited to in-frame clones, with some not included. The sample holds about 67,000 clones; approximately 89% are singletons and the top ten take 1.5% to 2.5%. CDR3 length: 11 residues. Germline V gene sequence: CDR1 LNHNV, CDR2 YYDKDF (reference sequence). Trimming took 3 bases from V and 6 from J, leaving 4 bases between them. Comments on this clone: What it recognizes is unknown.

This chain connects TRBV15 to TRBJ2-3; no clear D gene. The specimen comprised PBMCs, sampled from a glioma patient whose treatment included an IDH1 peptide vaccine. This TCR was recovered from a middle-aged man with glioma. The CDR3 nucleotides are TGTGCCACCAGCAGCAAGGATACGCAGTATTTT. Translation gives CATSSKDTQYF.